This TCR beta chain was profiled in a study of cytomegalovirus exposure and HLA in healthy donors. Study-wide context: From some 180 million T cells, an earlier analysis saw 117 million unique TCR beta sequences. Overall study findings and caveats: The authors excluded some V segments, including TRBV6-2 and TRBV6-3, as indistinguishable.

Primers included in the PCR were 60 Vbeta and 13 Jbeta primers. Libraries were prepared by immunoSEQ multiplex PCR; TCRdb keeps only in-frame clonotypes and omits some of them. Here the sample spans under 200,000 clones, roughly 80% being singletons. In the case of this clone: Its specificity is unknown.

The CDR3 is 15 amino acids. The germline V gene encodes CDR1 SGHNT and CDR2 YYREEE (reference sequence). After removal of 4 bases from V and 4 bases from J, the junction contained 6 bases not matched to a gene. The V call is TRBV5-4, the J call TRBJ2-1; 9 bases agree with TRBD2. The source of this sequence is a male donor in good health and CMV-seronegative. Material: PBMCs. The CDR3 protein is CASSISGSVYNEQFF. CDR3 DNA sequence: TGTGCCAGCAGCATTAGCGGGAGCGTGTACAATGAGCAGTTCTTC.